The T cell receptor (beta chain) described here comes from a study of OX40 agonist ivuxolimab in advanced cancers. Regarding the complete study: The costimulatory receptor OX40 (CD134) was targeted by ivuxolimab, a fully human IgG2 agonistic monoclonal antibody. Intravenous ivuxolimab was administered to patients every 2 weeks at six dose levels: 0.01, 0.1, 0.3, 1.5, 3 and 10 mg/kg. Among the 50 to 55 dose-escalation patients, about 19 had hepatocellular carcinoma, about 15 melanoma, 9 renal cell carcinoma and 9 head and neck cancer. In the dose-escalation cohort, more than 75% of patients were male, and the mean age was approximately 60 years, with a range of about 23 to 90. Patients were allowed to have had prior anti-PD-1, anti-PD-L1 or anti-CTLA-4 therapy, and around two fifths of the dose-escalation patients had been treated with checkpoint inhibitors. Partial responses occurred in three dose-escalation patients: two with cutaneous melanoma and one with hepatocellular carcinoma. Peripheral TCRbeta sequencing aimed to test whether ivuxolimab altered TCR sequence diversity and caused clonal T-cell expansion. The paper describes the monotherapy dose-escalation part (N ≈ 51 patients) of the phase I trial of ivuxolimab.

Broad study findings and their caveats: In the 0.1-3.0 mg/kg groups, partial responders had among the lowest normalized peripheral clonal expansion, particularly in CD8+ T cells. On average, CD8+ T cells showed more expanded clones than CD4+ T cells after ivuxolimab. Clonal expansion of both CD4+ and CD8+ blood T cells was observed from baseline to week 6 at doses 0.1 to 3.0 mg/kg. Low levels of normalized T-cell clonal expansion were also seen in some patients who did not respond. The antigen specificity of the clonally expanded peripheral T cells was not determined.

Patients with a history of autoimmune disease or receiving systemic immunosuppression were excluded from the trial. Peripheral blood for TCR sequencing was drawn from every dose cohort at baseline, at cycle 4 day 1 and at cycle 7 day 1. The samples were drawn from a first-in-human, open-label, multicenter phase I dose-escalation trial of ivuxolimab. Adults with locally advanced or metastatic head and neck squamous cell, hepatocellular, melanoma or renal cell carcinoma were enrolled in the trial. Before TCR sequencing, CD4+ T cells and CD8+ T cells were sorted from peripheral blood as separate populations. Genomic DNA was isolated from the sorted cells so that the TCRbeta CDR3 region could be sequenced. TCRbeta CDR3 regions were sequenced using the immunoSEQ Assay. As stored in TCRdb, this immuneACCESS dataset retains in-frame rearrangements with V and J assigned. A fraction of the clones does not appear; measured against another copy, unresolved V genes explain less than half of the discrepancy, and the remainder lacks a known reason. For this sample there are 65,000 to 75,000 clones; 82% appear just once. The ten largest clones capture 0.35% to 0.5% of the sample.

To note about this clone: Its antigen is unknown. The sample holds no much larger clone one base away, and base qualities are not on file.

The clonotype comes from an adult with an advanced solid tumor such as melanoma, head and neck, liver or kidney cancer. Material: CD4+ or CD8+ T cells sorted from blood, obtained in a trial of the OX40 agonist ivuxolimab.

The CDR3 here reads CASSQENRQGKWGYTF. Here is the DNA: TGTGCCAGCAGCCAAGAAAACCGGCAAGGAAAATGGGGCTACACCTTC. In this chain, TRBV4-2 is recombined with TRBJ1-2, with no D gene named confidently. CDR3 length: 16 amino acids, cysteine to phenylalanine. The kept DNA is CDR3 alone, 48 bases in frame from the first base. The germline V gene sets CDR1 to LGHNA and CDR2 to YNFKEQ. Trimming at the junction amounts to 0 bases on V and 8 bases on J, and the germline ends lie 19 bases apart.